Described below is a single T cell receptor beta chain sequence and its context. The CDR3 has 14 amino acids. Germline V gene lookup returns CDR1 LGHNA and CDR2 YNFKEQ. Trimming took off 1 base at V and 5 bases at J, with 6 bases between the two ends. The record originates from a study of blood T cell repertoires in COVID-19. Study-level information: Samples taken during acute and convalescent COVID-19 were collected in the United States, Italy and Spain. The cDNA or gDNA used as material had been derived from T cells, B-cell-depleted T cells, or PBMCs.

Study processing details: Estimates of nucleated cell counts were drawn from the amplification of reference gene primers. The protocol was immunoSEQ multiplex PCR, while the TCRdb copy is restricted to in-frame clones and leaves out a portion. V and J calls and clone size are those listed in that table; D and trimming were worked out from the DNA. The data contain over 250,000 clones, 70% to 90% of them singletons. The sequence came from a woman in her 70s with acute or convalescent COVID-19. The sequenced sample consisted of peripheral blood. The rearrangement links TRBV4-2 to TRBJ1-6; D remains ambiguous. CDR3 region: CASSQGDNNSPLHF. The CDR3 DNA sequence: TGTGCCAGCAGCCAAGGCGACAATAATTCACCCCTCCACTTT.